The T cell receptor beta chain described here comes from a study of blood T cell repertoires in COVID-19. For the study at large: Acute and convalescent COVID-19 specimens originated in the United States, Italy and Spain.

Generated by immunoSEQ multiplex PCR, the TCRdb table keeps only in-frame clones and is missing some. This repertoire shows approximately 140,000 clones, roughly 82% found once; its top ten account for around 15%. Germline CDR1 reads PRHDT; CDR2 reads FYEKMQ (reference sequence). Trimming took off 1 base at V and 2 bases at J, with 5 bases between the two ends. The CDR3 is made up of 13 amino acids. The chain has TRBV13 and TRBJ1-2; D is unresolved. This clonotype originated in a human donor with acute or convalescent COVID-19. The donor label of this sample is uncertain. The sequenced sample was peripheral blood. CDR3 sequence: CASSLEQNYGYTF. The CDR3 region has the DNA TGTGCCAGCAGCTTAGAACAGAACTATGGCTACACCTTC.